The sequence of this T cell receptor beta chain was determined in a study of blood T cell repertoires in COVID-19. Across the study: Sites across the United States, Italy and Spain contributed samples from acute and convalescent COVID-19. PBMCs, B-cell-depleted T cells, or T cells were the source of the cDNA or gDNA that made up the material.

The CDR3 has 15 residues. CDR1 is LNHDA and CDR2 is SQIVND in the germline V gene (reference sequence). Trimming shortened V by 2 bases and J by 5 bases, and 10 bases separated the two germline ends. Per the study methods: Nucleated cell number was recorded as an estimate derived from reference gene primer amplification. Clones were read by immunoSEQ multiplex PCR, and TCRdb kept only the in-frame ones, dropping some. The DNA gave D and trimming, while V, J and clone size come from that table. The sample shows about 260,000 clones, approximately 81% of them seen only once. J is TRBJ1-6 and V is TRBV19; D possibly corresponds to TRBD1 (6 bases). The sequence derives from a man aged 55 to 69 with acute or convalescent COVID-19. The sample consisted of peripheral blood. CDR3 in amino acids: CASSILDSDNSPLHF. CDR3 nucleotides: TGTGCCAGTAGTATATTGGACAGTGATAATTCACCCCTCCACTTT. Using reference TRBV19 and TRBJ1-6 for the parts outside the CDR3, the full variable domain is DGGITQSPKYLFRKEGQNVTLSCEQNLNHDAMYWYRQDPGQGLRLIYYSQIVNDFQKGDIAEGYSVSREKKESFPLTVTSAQKNPTAFYLCASSILDSDNSPLHFGNGTRLTVT.